A selection of T cell receptor beta chains follows, all from one sample in a study of blood T cell repertoires in COVID-19. Clones were sequenced by immunoSEQ multiplex PCR, and TCRdb holds only the in-frame ones, with some missing. Of roughly 340,000 clones listed, more than 75% were seen once; the top ten hold about 6%. The source material was peripheral blood. The source of these receptors is a woman between 45 and 60 years old with COVID-19, enrolled during active disease. CDR3s include the opening cysteine and the closing phenylalanine or tryptophan. The order of the fields is D gene, clone size, J gene, V gene, CDR3 protein, CDR3 DNA. D genes are given only for firm matches. Clone size appears in some rows only: once, few, many, or a class for an expanded clone.

- | - | TRBJ1-1 | TRBV27 | CASSPRGGTEAFF | TGTGCCAGCAGTCCGAGGGGGGGCACTGAAGCTTTCTTT
TRBD1 | - | TRBJ1-6 | TRBV29-1 | CSVRDRNNSPLHF | TGCAGCGTAAGGGACAGGAATAATTCACCCCTCCACTTT
- | few | TRBJ2-2 | TRBV2 | CASIQTYANTGELFF | TGTGCCAGCATCCAGACATACGCGAACACCGGGGAGCTGTTTTTT
- | - | TRBJ1-3 | TRBV28 | CASSLVVKLSSGNTIYF | TGTGCCAGCAGTTTAGTGGTTAAGCTGAGCTCTGGAAACACCATATATTTT
- | - | TRBJ2-1 | TRBV7-3 | CASSPLPGKDEQFF | TGTGCCAGCAGCCCCCTGCCCGGGAAAGATGAGCAGTTCTTC
TRBD1 | few | TRBJ2-7 | TRBV19 | CASLSGQGDYEQYF | TGTGCCAGTCTTAGCGGACAGGGTGACTACGAGCAGTACTTC
TRBD1 | once | TRBJ2-7 | TRBV6-5 | CASSPGQGIYEQYF | TGTGCCAGCAGTCCCGGACAGGGGATCTACGAGCAGTACTTC
- | - | TRBJ1-6 | TRBV10-2 | CASTRQTSSSYNSPLHF | TGCGCCAGCACTAGACAGACGTCGAGCTCCTATAATTCACCCCTCCACTTT
- | - | TRBJ1-2 | TRBV9 | CASSVEGALRGGGYGYTF | TGTGCCAGCAGCGTAGAGGGTGCGTTGAGGGGAGGGGGGTATGGCTACACCTTC
TRBD1 | - | TRBJ2-3 | TRBV2 | CASSEQGSWADTQYF | TGTGCCAGCAGCGAACAGGGGTCTTGGGCAGATACGCAGTATTTT
TRBD1 | - | TRBJ1-2 | TRBV4-3 | CASRERDRGLGGYTF | TGCGCCAGCAGGGAACGGGACAGGGGGCTTGGGGGCTACACCTTC
TRBD2 | - | TRBJ2-1 | TRBV7-2 | CASSYRAGGPEQFF | TGTGCCAGCAGCTATAGAGCGGGAGGGCCTGAGCAGTTCTTC
TRBD1 | - | TRBJ1-2 | TRBV11-3 | CASSVDRGRQYGYTF | TGTGCCAGCAGCGTGGACAGGGGGCGTCAATATGGCTACACCTTC
- | - | TRBJ2-6 | TRBV18 | CASSPTSSGANVLTF | TGTGCCAGCTCACCGACAAGCTCTGGGGCCAACGTCCTGACTTTC
- | - | TRBJ1-1 | TRBV10-1 | CASRETNTNTEAFF | TGCGCCAGCAGAGAAACAAATACGAACACTGAAGCTTTCTTT
TRBD2 | few | TRBJ2-7 | TRBV4-2 | CASSQAPTGLAGEQYF | TGTGCCAGCAGCCAAGCTCCGACCGGACTAGCGGGAGAGCAGTACTTC
TRBD1 | once | TRBJ2-7 | TRBV18 | CASSPFFRDRGSYEQYF | TGTGCCAGCTCACCTTTCTTCCGGGACAGGGGCTCCTACGAGCAGTACTTC
- | - | TRBJ1-2 | TRBV11-2 | CASSLDGQPYGYTF | TGTGCCAGCAGCTTAGATGGACAGCCCTATGGCTACACCTTC
TRBD1 | - | TRBJ2-4 | TRBV2 | CASRDRALAKNIQYF | TGTGCCAGCAGGGACAGGGCCCTAGCCAAAAACATTCAGTACTTC
TRBD1 | once | TRBJ2-7 | TRBV5-6 | CASSLMGQGAYEQYF | TGTGCCAGCAGCTTGATGGGACAGGGGGCCTACGAGCAGTACTTC
TRBD1 | - | TRBJ2-3 | TRBV6-5 | CASSLTGQGPDTQYF | TGTGCCAGCAGCCTCACTGGACAGGGGCCAGATACGCAGTATTTT
TRBD2 | - | TRBJ2-1 | TRBV7-3 | CASSSASGRAQYNEQFF | TGTGCCAGCAGCTCAGCTAGCGGGAGGGCTCAATACAATGAGCAGTTCTTC
TRBD2 | - | TRBJ2-3 | TRBV29-1 | CSERGGMGTDTQYF | TGCAGCGAAAGGGGAGGGATGGGCACAGATACGCAGTATTTT
- | - | TRBJ1-2 | TRBV30 | CALGPVGYTF | TGTGCCTTGGGTCCAGTTGGCTACACCTTC
TRBD2 | - | TRBJ2-7 | TRBV24-1 | CATSDSGLAGGPSYEQYF | TGTGCCACCAGTGATTCTGGACTAGCGGGAGGGCCGTCCTACGAGCAGTACTTC